This T cell receptor (beta chain) originates from a study of T cells in Graves' hyperthyroidism and ophthalmopathy. Amplified regions were TCR beta CDR3 sequences from RNA transcripts. An initial round of RT-PCR targeting the TCR CDR3 relied on the HTBI primer set. From the multiplex PCR reads, TCRdb called clonotypes with MiXCR, one entry per CDR3 protein. The sample has some 550,000 distinct CDR3 sequences; approximately 16% are singletons. The CDR3 covers 15 residues. V shed 4 bases and J shed 9 bases, with 19 bases lying between them. Germline-derived CDR1 and CDR2 are SEHNR and FQNEAQ (reference sequence). This clonotype was counted at least ten times.

This chain uses TRBV7-9 with TRBJ2-1; no clear D. The sample consisted of blood. The receptor was isolated from a woman aged 40 to 50 with Graves' ophthalmopathy. The CDR3 loop reads CASSYISGPHGEQFF. CDR3 sequence (DNA): TGTGCCAGCAGCTACATATCGGGTCCCCATGGTGAGCAGTTCTTC.